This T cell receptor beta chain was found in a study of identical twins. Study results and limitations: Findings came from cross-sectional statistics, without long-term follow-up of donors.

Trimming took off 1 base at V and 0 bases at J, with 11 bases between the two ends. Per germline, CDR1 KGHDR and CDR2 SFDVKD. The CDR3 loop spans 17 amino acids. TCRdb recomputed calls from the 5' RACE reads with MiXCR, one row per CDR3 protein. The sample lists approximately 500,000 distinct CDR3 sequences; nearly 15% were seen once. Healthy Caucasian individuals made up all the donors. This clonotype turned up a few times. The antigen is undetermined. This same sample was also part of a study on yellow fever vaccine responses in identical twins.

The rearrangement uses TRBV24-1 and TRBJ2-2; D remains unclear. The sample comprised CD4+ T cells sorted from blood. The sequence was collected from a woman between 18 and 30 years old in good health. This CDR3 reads CATSDLGGASNTGELFF. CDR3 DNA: TGTGCCACCAGTGATTTAGGCGGAGCCTCGAACACCGGGGAGCTGTTTTTT.